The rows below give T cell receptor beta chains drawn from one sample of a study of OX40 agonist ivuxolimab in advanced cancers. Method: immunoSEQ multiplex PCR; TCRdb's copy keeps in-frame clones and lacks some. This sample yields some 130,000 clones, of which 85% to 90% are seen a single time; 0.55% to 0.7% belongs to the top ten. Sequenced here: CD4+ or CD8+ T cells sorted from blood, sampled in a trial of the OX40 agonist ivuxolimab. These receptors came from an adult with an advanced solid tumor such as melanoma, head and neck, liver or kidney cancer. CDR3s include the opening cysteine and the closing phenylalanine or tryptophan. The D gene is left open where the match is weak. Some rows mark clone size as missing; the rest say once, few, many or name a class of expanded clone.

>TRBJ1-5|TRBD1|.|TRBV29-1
CSVESSGTDNQPQHF
TGCAGCGTAGAATCGTCCGGGACAGACAATCAGCCCCAGCATTTT
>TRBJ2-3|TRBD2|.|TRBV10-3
CAISDNRAGGTDTQYF
TGTGCCATCAGTGATAATCGTGCGGGGGGCACAGATACGCAGTATTTT
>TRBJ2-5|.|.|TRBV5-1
CASSFRGPEGETQYF
TGCGCCAGCAGCTTTCGGGGTCCCGAGGGGGAGACCCAGTACTTC
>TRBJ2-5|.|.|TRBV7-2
CASSFRGQETQYF
TGTGCCAGCAGCTTCCGGGGCCAAGAGACCCAGTACTTC
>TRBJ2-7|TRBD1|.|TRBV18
CASSLRLQGAGEQYF
TGTGCCAGCTCACTCAGGTTACAGGGGGCGGGCGAGCAGTACTTC
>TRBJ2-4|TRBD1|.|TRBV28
CASSSQGQGKNIQYF
TGTGCCAGCAGTTCACAGGGACAGGGGAAAAACATTCAGTACTTC
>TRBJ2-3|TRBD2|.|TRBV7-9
CASRSGGLTDTQYF
TGTGCCAGCAGAAGCGGGGGGCTCACAGATACGCAGTATTTT
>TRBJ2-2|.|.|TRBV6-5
CASSYVLGPGELFF
TGTGCCAGCAGTTACGTTCTAGGGCCCGGGGAGCTGTTTTTT
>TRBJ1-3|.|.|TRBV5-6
CASSSPTGSGNTIYF
TGTGCCAGCAGCTCCCCGACCGGCTCTGGAAACACCATATATTTT
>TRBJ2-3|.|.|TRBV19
CASSIWGKGTDTQYF
TGTGCCAGTAGTATTTGGGGAAAAGGGACCGATACGCAGTATTTT
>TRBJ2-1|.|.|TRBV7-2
CASSSWGALGNEQFF
TGTGCCAGCAGTTCTTGGGGGGCATTGGGAAATGAGCAGTTCTTC
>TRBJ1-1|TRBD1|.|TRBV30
CAWSGGTGGGFGTEAFF
TGTGCCTGGAGTGGGGGGACAGGGGGCGGATTCGGAACTGAAGCTTTCTTT
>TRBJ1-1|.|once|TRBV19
CASSKEYSEAFF
TGTGCCAGTAGTAAAGAGTACAGTGAAGCTTTCTTT
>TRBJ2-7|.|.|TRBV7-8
CASSPPLRMAGAYEQYF
TGTGCCAGCAGCCCACCGTTAAGGATGGCCGGAGCCTACGAGCAGTACTTC
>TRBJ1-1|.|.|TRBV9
CASSVAGRFPEGVTEAFF
TGTGCCAGCAGCGTAGCTGGAAGGTTCCCCGAAGGCGTCACTGAAGCTTTCTTT
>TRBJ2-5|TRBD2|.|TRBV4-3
CASSQERRGGRETQYF
TGCGCCAGCAGCCAAGAAAGGCGGGGGGGCAGGGAGACCCAGTACTTC
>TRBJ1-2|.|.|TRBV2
CASSVHEGGIDGYTF
TGTGCCAGCAGTGTCCATGAAGGCGGAATAGATGGCTACACCTTC
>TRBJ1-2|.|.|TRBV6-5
CASSVRAGGYTF
TGTGCCAGCAGTGTCCGCGCTGGTGGCTACACCTTC
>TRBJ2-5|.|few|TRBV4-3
CASSPLQGPQETQYF
TGCGCCAGCAGCCCGTTACAGGGACCCCAAGAGACCCAGTACTTC
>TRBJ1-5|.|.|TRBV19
CASTGGEGSSNQPQHF
TGTGCCAGTACTGGAGGAGAGGGGTCGAGCAATCAGCCCCAGCATTTT
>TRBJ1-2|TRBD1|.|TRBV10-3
CAISAGQGAEGYTF
TGTGCCATCAGTGCCGGACAGGGGGCGGAGGGCTACACCTTC
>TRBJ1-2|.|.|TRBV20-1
CSAIFAGYTF
TGCAGTGCCATTTTTGCTGGCTACACCTTC
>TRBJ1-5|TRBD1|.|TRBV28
CASSRYETGEQPQHF
TGTGCCAGCAGTCGATATGAGACAGGGGAGCAGCCCCAGCATTTT
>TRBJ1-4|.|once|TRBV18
CASSPINEKLFF
TGTGCCAGCTCACCAATAAATGAAAAACTGTTTTTT
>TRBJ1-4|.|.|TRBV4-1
CASTSLGAPTNEKLFF
TGCGCCAGCACTTCTCTCGGGGCCCCAACTAATGAAAAACTGTTTTTT
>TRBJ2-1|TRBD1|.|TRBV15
CATSSHRGHAYNEQFF
TGTGCCACCAGCAGCCACAGGGGCCACGCCTACAATGAGCAGTTCTTC
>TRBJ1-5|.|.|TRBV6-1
CASMVDSGNKAQHF
TGTGCCAGCATGGTGGACTCTGGCAATAAGGCCCAGCATTTT
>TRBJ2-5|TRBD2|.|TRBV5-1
CASSLETSGEKTQYF
TGCGCCAGCAGCTTGGAGACTAGCGGGGAAAAGACCCAGTACTTC
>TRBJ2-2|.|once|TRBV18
CASSPPQQGTGELFF
TGTGCCAGCTCACCACCACAGCAGGGCACCGGGGAGCTGTTTTTT
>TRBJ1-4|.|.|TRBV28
CASSLMAAKNEKLFF
TGTGCCAGCAGTTTAATGGCAGCGAAAAATGAAAAACTGTTTTTT
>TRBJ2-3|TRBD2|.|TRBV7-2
CASSFSGGFTDTQYF
TGTGCCAGCAGCTTTAGCGGGGGGTTCACAGATACGCAGTATTTT
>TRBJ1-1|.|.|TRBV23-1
CASSPELEAFF
TGCGCCAGCAGTCCCGAACTTGAAGCTTTCTTT
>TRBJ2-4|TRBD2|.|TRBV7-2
CASSPSLAGGENIQYF
TGTGCCAGCAGCCCCAGTCTAGCGGGGGGTGAAAACATTCAGTACTTC
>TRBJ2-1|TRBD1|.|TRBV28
CASSSGTAVYNEQFF
TGTGCCAGCAGTTCCGGGACAGCCGTATACAATGAGCAGTTCTTC
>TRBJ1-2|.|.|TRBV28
CASSLAGYGYTF
TGTGCCAGCAGTTTGGCGGGTTATGGCTACACCTTC
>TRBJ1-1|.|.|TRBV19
CASSIGQTNTEAFF
TGTGCCAGTAGTATAGGACAGACGAACACTGAAGCTTTCTTT
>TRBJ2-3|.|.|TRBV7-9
CASSLRTAASTDTQYF
TGTGCCAGCAGCTTAAGAACAGCCGCTAGCACAGATACGCAGTATTTT
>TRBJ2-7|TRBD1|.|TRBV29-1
CSVVFQPGGEQYF
TGCAGCGTTGTATTCCAGCCAGGGGGCGAGCAGTACTTC
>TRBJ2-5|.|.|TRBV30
CAWSPGPNQETQYF
TGTGCCTGGAGTCCGGGACCGAACCAAGAGACCCAGTACTTC
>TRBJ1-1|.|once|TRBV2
CASQLVARLMNTEAFF
TGTGCCAGTCAATTGGTGGCGAGACTAATGAACACTGAAGCTTTCTTT
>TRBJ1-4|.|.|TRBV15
CATSSGDGGEKLFF
TGTGCCACCAGCAGCGGGGATGGTGGTGAAAAACTGTTTTTT
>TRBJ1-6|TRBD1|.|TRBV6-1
CASRGQGAVWSPLHF
TGTGCCAGCAGGGGACAGGGGGCGGTTTGGTCACCCCTCCACTTT
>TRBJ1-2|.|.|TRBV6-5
CASRELGYTF
TGTGCCAGCAGGGAACTAGGCTACACCTTC
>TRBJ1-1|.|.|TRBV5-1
CASTLRGANTEAFF
TGCGCCAGCACCTTACGGGGTGCGAACACTGAAGCTTTCTTT
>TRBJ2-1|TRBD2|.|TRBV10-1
CASSILSGGTYNEQFF
TGCGCCAGCAGTATTCTTAGCGGGGGGACCTACAATGAGCAGTTCTTC
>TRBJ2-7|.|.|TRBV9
CASSVGQGLGEQYF
TGTGCCAGCAGCGTAGGTCAGGGATTAGGCGAGCAGTACTTC